A selection of T cell receptor beta chains follows, all from one sample in a study of T-cell reconstitution after alpha-beta-depleted transplantation in children. In TCRdb, the PCR reads were re-called with MiXCR into one record per CDR3 protein. This table has approximately 430,000 distinct CDR3 sequences, about a sixth appearing once. The sequences come from PBMCs, mostly from graft donor cells, collected 360 days after TCRalphabeta/CD19-depleted stem cell transplant. These receptors originate from a boy under two years old who had a stem cell transplant for Wiskott-Aldrich syndrome, so the T cells may come from the graft donor. The CDR3 runs from the conserved cysteine through the conserved F or W. The order of the fields is CDR3 DNA, CDR3 protein, clone size, D gene, V gene, J gene. The D gene is left open where the match is weak. Only some rows state a clone size, as once, few, many or a class for expanded clones.

CDR3 DNA: TGTGCCATCAGTGATCAGGGGAGGACAGATACGCAGTATTTT
CDR3 protein: CAISDQGRTDTQYF
clone size: few
D gene: .
V gene: TRBV10-3
J gene: TRBJ2-3

CDR3 DNA: TGTGCCAGCAGCTTAGAAGGGACTACCCAAGAGACCCAGTACTTC
CDR3 protein: CASSLEGTTQETQYF
clone size: .
D gene: TRBD2
V gene: TRBV7-9
J gene: TRBJ2-5

CDR3 DNA: TGTGCCAGCAGTCTGAGCGGGGGGCCGGGAGATACGCAGTATTTT
CDR3 protein: CASSLSGGPGDTQYF
clone size: few
D gene: TRBD2
V gene: TRBV5-8
J gene: TRBJ2-3

CDR3 DNA: TGTGCCAGCAGCAAAGGGCGGAGGAACACTGAAGCTTTCTTT
CDR3 protein: CASSKGRRNTEAFF
clone size: .
D gene: .
V gene: TRBV21-1
J gene: TRBJ1-1

CDR3 DNA: TGTGCCAGCATTCAGGGGGCCATGAAGACCCAGTACTTC
CDR3 protein: CASIQGAMKTQYF
clone size: few
D gene: TRBD1
V gene: TRBV28
J gene: TRBJ2-5

CDR3 DNA: TGTGCCTTCAGCCCCCAAGACAGGGGAGAGAGGACCAAAAACATTCAGTACTTC
CDR3 protein: CAFSPQDRGERTKNIQYF
clone size: .
D gene: TRBD1
V gene: TRBV3-1
J gene: TRBJ2-4

CDR3 DNA: TGCGCCAGCAGAAAAAGCGGGACGAGCACAGATACGCAGTATTTT
CDR3 protein: CASRKSGTSTDTQYF
clone size: few
D gene: TRBD2
V gene: TRBV5-1
J gene: TRBJ2-3

CDR3 DNA: TGTGCCAGCAGTTACGAGCGGCAGTACCAAGAGACCCAGTACTTC
CDR3 protein: CASSYERQYQETQYF
clone size: .
D gene: .
V gene: TRBV6-5
J gene: TRBJ2-5

CDR3 DNA: TGCGCCAGCAGCTTGGCGTCTAGACAAGAGACCCAGTACTTC
CDR3 protein: CASSLASRQETQYF
clone size: .
D gene: .
V gene: TRBV5-1
J gene: TRBJ2-5

CDR3 DNA: TGCGCCAGCAGCTTCCCCGGGACTGGAAGCTCTGGGGCCAACGTCCTGACTTTC
CDR3 protein: CASSFPGTGSSGANVLTF
clone size: .
D gene: .
V gene: TRBV5-1
J gene: TRBJ2-6

CDR3 DNA: TGCGCCAGCAGCATACAGGGTCTGAGCACAGATACGCAGTATTTT
CDR3 protein: CASSIQGLSTDTQYF
clone size: few
D gene: .
V gene: TRBV5-1
J gene: TRBJ2-3

CDR3 DNA: TGTGCCAGCAGCTTAAAGGGCAGGGTGATTTCATCAGATACGCAGTATTTT
CDR3 protein: CASSLKGRVISSDTQYF
clone size: .
D gene: .
V gene: TRBV7-9
J gene: TRBJ2-3

CDR3 DNA: TGTGCCAGCAGTTTGGACAGGGCTTACTACGAGCAGTACTTC
CDR3 protein: CASSLDRAYYEQYF
clone size: .
D gene: TRBD1
V gene: TRBV12-3/TRBV12-4
J gene: TRBJ2-7

CDR3 DNA: TGTGCCAGCCACTATGCGGGGTTACCGAACACCGGGGAGCTGTTTTTT
CDR3 protein: CASHYAGLPNTGELFF
clone size: .
D gene: .
V gene: TRBV6-2/TRBV6-3
J gene: TRBJ2-2

CDR3 DNA: TGTGCCAGCAGCTTGCGGTTCCTAGCGGGGGGTCCCAATGAGCAGTTCTTC
CDR3 protein: CASSLRFLAGGPNEQFF
clone size: few
D gene: TRBD2
V gene: TRBV5-6
J gene: TRBJ2-1

CDR3 DNA: TGTGCCAGCAGCCAAGAAAGGAAAAAGGAGGGGAAAAACATTCAGTACTTC
CDR3 protein: CASSQERKKEGKNIQYF
clone size: few
D gene: .
V gene: TRBV3-1
J gene: TRBJ2-4

CDR3 DNA: TGTGCCAGCAGCTTACTAGCTAGCGGAGCATCGGCCGGGGAGCTGTTTTTT
CDR3 protein: CASSLLASGASAGELFF
clone size: .
D gene: TRBD2
V gene: TRBV11-2
J gene: TRBJ2-2

CDR3 DNA: TGTGCCAGCAGTTTGGGCGGGACCTACAATGAGCAGTTCTTC
CDR3 protein: CASSLGGTYNEQFF
clone size: many
D gene: .
V gene: TRBV12-3/TRBV12-4
J gene: TRBJ2-1